Sequencing of this TCR beta chain was carried out in a study of cytomegalovirus exposure and HLA in healthy donors (TCRdb year 2017). In terms of the full investigation: According to an earlier analysis of several hundred of the donors, about 180 million T cells yielded roughly 100 million unique TCR beta sequences and 250 to 350 Gb of sequence data. An early release that covered about 640 HLA-typed donors contained about 300 gigabases of sequencing data and 80 million or so unique TCR sequences. The genetic ancestry cluster associated with self-reported Caucasian donors included 81% of the approximately 430 genotyped donors. The study aimed to test whether signatures of past pathogen exposure could be identified by cataloging public T cell receptors. The T cell repertoires of 666 subjects were profiled by immunosequencing and related to cytomegalovirus serostatus. Along with the approximately 700-subject first cohort, a separate validation cohort of over a hundred different subjects was used. To predict cytomegalovirus infection status, the study brought together high-throughput TCR immunosequencing, statistical association of individual TCRs with disease status, and machine learning. A later analysis re-examined previously published TCR beta repertoires from about 700 donors and added high-resolution HLA genotyping to investigate patterns of TCR occurrence. The later analysis used no new phenotypic data to find candidate immune exposures, relying instead on TCR beta sequences and their occurrence across donors. An earlier analysis of approximately 580 of the donors used high-throughput TCR beta sequencing to judge whether each TCR beta V gene segment behaved as functional or pseudogenic. Donor age, sex, ethnicity and CMV serostatus were compiled together with the repertoire data. In a later genetic analysis, genome-wide SNP genotypes for about 60% of the 666 donors were used, and that subset was treated as a discovery cohort. Every repertoire in the discovery cohort had been generated on one and the same sequencing platform. Class I and class II HLA loci were covered by the typing at four-digit resolution. The number of donors typed differed by locus, with about 629-630 for A, B, C, DRB1 and DQB1, 522 for DQA1, under 610 for DPA1, and under 490 for DPB1. Roughly 5 DR-DQ haplotypes were treated as single units for association and clustering because of strong linkage in the cohort. On average, 235,054 unique TCR beta nucleotide sequences were sequenced per donor among several hundred genotyped donors of the cohort, with about 17% of those sequences being non-productive. Here is what the overall study found, with its caveats: A further reported finding was that TCR beta sequences accurately predicted the HLA-A and HLA-B alleles for most subjects in the first cohort. In an earlier analysis of some 640 of the donors, most TCR beta V segments were observed in productive rearrangements about 87% or about 30% of the time, broadly matching IMGT annotations. Across donors, most TCR sequences were observed very rarely, whereas some public TCRs were present in many individuals. Immune exposure information for the cohort was limited to CMV serostatus. According to a later analysis, parvovirus B19, influenza, CMV and Epstein-Barr virus appeared linked to several top co-occurrence clusters. Linkage disequilibrium might explain the correlated functional status among segregating V segments, but an unknown experimental factor could not be ruled out. Over 15 rarely observed V segments, including chromosome 9 orphons, were excluded from the earlier analysis of approximately 500 of the donors because counts were too low. A cluster of highly shared sequence variants was judged likely to represent a technical artifact of the sequencing pipeline. According to the authors, the approach could potentially be generalized to other disease states and immunological phenotypes. In this cohort, only TCR beta chains were sequenced, and detectable features were limited by the absence of alpha or paired-chain data. In vitro tests confirmed that a few of the cytomegalovirus-associated TCR beta chains recognize cytomegalovirus antigens. A later genetic analysis associated a missense DCLRE1C variant with V-gene and J-gene trimming of TCR beta chains, and an independent cohort replicated the association. A later analysis found that most CMV-associated TCR beta chains appeared HLA-restricted, with HLA associations seemingly driven largely by CMV exposure. When HLA alleles, especially DR and DQ, strongly co-occurred, attributing TCR associations to individual alleles was difficult. In a later analysis, over 15,000 TCR beta sequences were associated with specific HLA alleles at a false discovery rate of 0.05. According to a later analysis, TCR association rates differed among HLA loci, with DRB1 alleles showing the most associated TCRs and HLA-C alleles showing the fewest. Compared with the roughly 700-donor mean, donors in an Asian-associated ancestry cluster had fewer N-insertions in productive TCRs, according to a later genetic analysis. Because HLA typing was unavailable for some donors at each locus, only the typed subset was used in association tests. The study gave a list of over 150 TCR beta chains associated with cytomegalovirus. In a later analysis, HLA-associated TCR beta chains were found to be more clonally expanded and to have lower generation probabilities than equally common non-associated chains. Cytomegalovirus status was reported to be diagnosed by the classifier with high specificity and sensitivity in both the original and validation cohorts. Presence/absence analyses assumed roughly uniform sequencing depth across donors, an assumption that may not hold. Some IMGT-functional V segments, including TRBV6-2 and TRBV6-3, could not be distinguished by the 87-base-pair reads and were therefore excluded.

At the junction V is shortened by 3 bases and J by 4 bases; bases outside the gene matches: 3. The germline V gene provides CDR1 SGHDT and CDR2 YYEEEE. The CDR3 runs 13 residues from the cysteine to the phenylalanine. Just CDR3 DNA is preserved here, 39 bases in frame from base 1. The table lists this clone with a count of one. Its antigen has not been determined. Nothing much larger sits one base from this clone, and base qualities are not available. The method behind the library was the immunoSEQ multiplex PCR assay. The multiplex PCR relied on a mix of 60 forward primers for TCR Vbeta segments and 13 reverse primers for TCR Jbeta segments. A multiplex PCR assay on genomic DNA amplified the CDR3 region of rearranged TCR beta genes. The amplified TCR beta libraries were sequenced on the Illumina HiSeq System as 87-base-pair reads. As for the original processing: A later analysis counted approximately 84 million unique TCR beta chains across the 666 repertoires, and around 9.9 million of these chains were shared by at least two donors. Raw reads were error-corrected and collapsed into unique sequences with a nearest-neighbor algorithm that merged closely related sequences to remove PCR and sequencing errors. To assign V, D and J gene segments, CDR3 sequences were aligned to IMGT reference sequences. Each retained sequence needed at least a six-nucleotide match to both a V gene segment and a J gene segment. Rearrangements were called productive when the CDR3 lacked stop codons and stayed in frame with V and J; all others were non-productive. Following IMGT convention, CDR3 was defined as the stretch from the second conserved V-encoded cysteine to the conserved J-encoded phenylalanine. The earlier analysis of 450 to 750 of the donors excluded any sequence lacking an unambiguous match to a single V gene segment. In an earlier analysis of about 590 of the donors, a V segment was called functional when productive rearrangements were above 56.7%, and segregating when the standard deviation between donors exceeded 5%. A statistical classification framework was built for diagnosing cytomegalovirus status from the catalog of TCR beta chain sequences. In a later analysis, V and J genes were assigned by comparing TCR nucleotide sequences against IMGT/GENE-DB human TR gene sequences. In a later analysis, CDR3 sequences and most-parsimonious VDJ recombination scenarios were assigned using the TCRdist pipeline. In a later analysis, each TCR beta chain was defined by its CDR3 amino acid sequence together with its V-gene family, and reads lacking a unique V-gene family were excluded. To address suspected cross-contamination and a sequencing artifact, a later analysis removed under 600 highly shared, low-generation-probability nucleotide sequences. In a later analysis, a clonal expansion index was calculated for each public chain from normalized within-repertoire ranks of inferred template counts. In a later analysis, generation probabilities were computed using a VDJ recombination model fitted to out-of-frame rearrangements, and the results were checked against IGoR. In a later analysis, hypergeometric tests were used to score TCR-TCR, TCR-HLA and TCR-CMV co-occurrence, with a repertoire-size bias correction applied to TCR pairs. False discovery rates were estimated in a later analysis by permuting HLA or CMV assignments 20 times. In a later analysis, co-occurring TCRs were grouped with DBSCAN, and TCRdist sequence similarity was added when clustering was performed within HLA-allele-positive subsets. Repertoires with fewer than 30,000 or more than 120,000 public chains were left out of co-occurrence clustering, as were five repertoires with anomalous nucleotide sharing. The clones in this table, taken by TCRdb from immuneACCESS, are in-frame only. Not every clone is retained; where verified, under half of the shortfall comes from an unresolved V gene, and the cause of the rest is unknown. V and J calls and clone size are as listed in that table; D and trimming were resolved from the DNA. This sample gives some 140,000 clones in total; more than 60% of them show up just once. Jointly, the top ten make up approximately 4% of the sample.

The cohort consisted of 666 healthy bone marrow donors. At the time of sampling, every cohort member was nominally healthy, though immune exposures that went unrecorded were likely present. The donor tested CMV seronegative and was one of the 352 seronegative cohort members. A peripheral blood sample was provided by each donor, and peripheral blood mononuclear cells were used for TCR beta sequencing. The Qiagen DNeasy Blood Extraction Kit was used to extract genomic DNA from the blood cell samples. The receptor chain draws on TRBV5-6 and TRBJ1-2; 7 junctional bases match TRBD1. The sequencing sample was made of PBMCs. The clonotype originates from a woman aged 40 to 50 in good health and CMV-seronegative. The nucleotides are TGTGCCAGCAGCTCGGGACAGACCTATGGCTACACCTTC. It specifies CASSSGQTYGYTF.